Shown below are 31 T cell receptor beta chains from a single sample sequenced in a study of cytomegalovirus exposure and HLA in healthy donors (TCRdb year 2017). Libraries came from the immunoSEQ multiplex PCR assay. A mixture of 60 forward primers for TCR Vbeta segments and 13 reverse primers for TCR Jbeta segments was used in the multiplex PCR. TCRdb holds this immuneACCESS table with in-frame rearrangements only. Some clones are missing; in checked studies, unresolved V genes explain under half, and the rest has no known cause. The sample contains some 130,000 clones, more than 70% of them found a single time. In total, the top ten clones hold around 0.92% of the sample. The sample taken for sequencing was PBMCs. These receptors originate from a human donor in good health.

V and J are TRBV6-4 and TRBJ1-6; D is possibly TRBD1 (5 bases). Germline CDR1 is MRHNA and CDR2 is SNTAGT. V lost 0 bases and J lost 10, with 13 bases in between. The CDR3 contains 15 residues. DNA for the CDR3: TGTGCCAGCAGTGACTCGGAGGGGCAGGGATCACCCCTCCACTTT. Its protein product is CASSDSEGQGSPLHF.

The chain uses TRBV27 and TRBJ2-6; tentative D call: TRBD1 (5 bases). Between the trimmed V and J ends, which lost 6 bases and 1 base, there was a span of 13 bases. The CDR3 spans 16 residues. Germline CDR1 reads MNHEY; CDR2 reads SMNVEV (reference sequence). The CDR3 is CASRKPDRSGANVLTF. DNA of the CDR3: TGTGCCAGCAGAAAACCCGACAGATCTGGGGCCAACGTCCTGACTTTC. The whole variable domain, filled in from reference TRBV27 and TRBJ2-6, reads EAQVTQNPRYLITVTGKKLTVTCSQNMNHEYMSWYRQDPGLGLRQIYYSMNVEVTDKGDVPEGYKVSRKEKRNFPLILESPSPNQTSLYFCASRKPDRSGANVLTFGAGSRLTVL.

The chain carries TRBV7-2 and TRBJ1-2; TRBD1 matches at 9 bases. CDR3 length: 15 amino acids. Trimming at V came to 4 bases and at J to 7 bases, leaving 10 bases not matched to a gene. CDR1 is SGHTA, CDR2 FQGNSA, per germline. The CDR3 is CASSSQSGQGGGYTF. The CDR3, as DNA: TGTGCCAGCAGCTCACAATCGGGACAGGGCGGTGGCTACACCTTC.

This chain connects TRBV15 to TRBJ2-3; TRBD2 matches at 8 bases. With V trimmed by 1 base and J by 2 bases, 5 bases remained unmatched. This CDR3 has 16 amino acids. CDR1 LNHNV and CDR2 YYDKDF come from the germline V gene (reference sequence). CDR3 loop: CATSRVDGGVTDTQYF. The CDR3 DNA reads as TGTGCCACCAGCAGAGTCGACGGGGGGGTCACAGATACGCAGTATTTT.

V gene TRBV11-2 combines with J gene TRBJ1-1; 7 nucleotides agree with TRBD1. The CDR3 covers 15 residues. J gave up 4 bases and V 3 bases, and 8 bases lay outside the gene matches. Germline V CDR1 and CDR2: SGHAT, FQNNGV. The CDR3 DNA reads as TGTGCCAGCAGCTTTCGTGGGACAGATCCCACTGAAGCTTTCTTT. This sequence encodes CASSFRGTDPTEAFF.

The chain is built from TRBV2 and TRBJ2-5, with D uncertain. The CDR3 runs 13 residues. Germline lookup yields CDR1 SNHLY and CDR2 FYNNEI. The V end lost 3 bases, the J end lost 4 bases, and 9 bases lay between the germline ends. The chain's CDR3 is CASSDEWRETQYF. In DNA, the CDR3 is TGTGCCAGCAGTGATGAGTGGAGAGAGACCCAGTACTTC.

The chain has TRBV7-9 and TRBJ2-3, with D unclear. Looked up from germline, CDR1 is SEHNR and CDR2 is FQNEAQ (reference sequence). Trimming took off 2 bases at V and 5 bases at J, with 5 bases between the two ends. The CDR3 spans 12 residues. In DNA, the CDR3 is TGTGCCAGCAGCTTAACGAGAGATACGCAGTATTTT. Translating it yields CASSLTRDTQYF.

The rearrangement links TRBV6-4 to TRBJ2-2, with D perhaps TRBD1 (6 bases). Trimming stripped 3 bases from V and 5 bases from J, with 13 bases between. Per germline, CDR1 MRHNA and CDR2 SNTAGT. The CDR3 spans 15 residues. This CDR3 is CASSEGTGRTGELFF. The DNA for the CDR3 is TGTGCCAGCAGTGAAGGCACAGGGCGGACCGGGGAGCTGTTTTTT.

This clone qualifies as medium-sized. The rearrangement uses TRBV5-5 and TRBJ2-7; 7 bases line up with TRBD2. The CDR3 covers 15 residues. CDR1 is SGHKS and CDR2 is YYEKEE in the germline V gene (reference sequence). Trimming took 0 bases from V and 0 from J; bases not matched to a gene: 3. DNA for the CDR3: TGTGCCAGCAGCTTGGTTGCGGGGGACTCCTACGAGCAGTACTTC. Residues: CASSLVAGDSYEQYF.

The chain uses TRBV11-2 and TRBJ2-7; TRBD1 might be the D (6 bases). The CDR3 totals 15 residues. The V end was cut by 6 bases, the J end by 3 bases, with 18 bases between. The V gene's germline CDR1 is SGHAT and CDR2 FQNNGV. CDR3 in DNA: TGTGCCAGCAGTCGTACGACGGGACACCTCTACGAGCAGTACTTC. Protein product: CASSRTTGHLYEQYF. Filled out from reference TRBV11-2 and TRBJ2-7, the complete variable domain reads EAGVAQSPRYKIIEKRQSVAFWCNPISGHATLYWYQQILGQGPKLLIQFQNNGVVDDSQLPKDRFSAERLKGVDSTLKIQPAKLEDSAVYLCASSRTTGHLYEQYFGPGTRLTVT.

The chain uses TRBV4-1 and TRBJ2-7; D remains unclear. V was pared by 3 bases and J by 6 bases, with 12 bases between. CDR1 and CDR2 from the germline V gene are MGHRA and YSYEKL. The CDR3 consists of 13 residues. The chain's CDR3 is CASSHLGPGEQYF. The CDR3 DNA reads as TGCGCCAGCAGCCATCTGGGTCCGGGCGAGCAGTACTTC.

The chain employs TRBV6-1 and TRBJ1-1, with D hard to call. V was cut by 5 bases and J by 4 bases, with 11 bases left in between. Germline lookup yields CDR1 MNHNS and CDR2 SASEGT. This CDR3 spans 13 amino acids. The CDR3 here is CASSFTDGTEAFF. The CDR3, as DNA: TGTGCCAGCAGTTTCACAGACGGCACTGAAGCTTTCTTT.

The V call is TRBV6-5, the J call TRBJ2-5; TRBD2 matches 7 bases. The DNA end favors TRBJ2-7, so the J call may be wrong. The CDR3 runs to 13 residues. Germline V gene data show CDR1 as MNHEY and CDR2 as SVGAGI. The CDR3 DNA follows: TGTGCCAGCAGACGGGGGGTCTCCTACGAGCAGTACTTC. It is translated as CASRRGVSYEQYF.

This chain links TRBV18 with TRBJ2-7; TRBD1 matches 7 bases. Germline CDR1 KGHSH, CDR2 LQKENI. The CDR3 contains 14 residues. After removal of 8 bases from V and 3 bases from J, the junction contained 10 bases not matched to a gene. CDR3 sequence (DNA): TGTGCCAGCCTAGGACAGGTCTCGTTCTACGAGCAGTACTTC. Translated: CASLGQVSFYEQYF.

This clone was counted only a few times. The chain has TRBV18 and TRBJ1-2, with D possibly TRBD1 on 5 matching bases. CDR3 length equals 15 residues. V lost 2 bases and J lost 12, with 22 bases in between. Per germline, CDR1 KGHSH and CDR2 LQKENI. In DNA, the CDR3 is TGTGCCAGCTCACCAAGTGCGGGACCGTGGTATGAGGACACCTTC. Protein: CASSPSAGPWYEDTF. Together with reference TRBV18 and TRBJ1-2, the CDR3 gives the full variable domain: NAGVMQNPRHLVRRRGQEARLRCSPMKGHSHVYWYRQLPEEGLKFMVYLQKENIIDESGMPKERFSAEFPKEGPSILRIQQVVRGDSAAYFCASSPSAGPWYEDTFGSGTRLTVV.

This clone has more than one count but fewer than ten. V gene TRBV19 combines with J gene TRBJ2-1; D uncertain. Germline loops: CDR1 LNHDA, CDR2 SQIVND (reference sequence). The CDR3 runs 14 residues. Trimming took off 1 base at V and 1 base at J, with 5 bases between the two ends. CDR3 sequence (DNA): TGTGCCAGTAGTATAGCACAATCCTACAATGAGCAGTTCTTC. As protein: CASSIAQSYNEQFF.

The V call is TRBV27, the J call TRBJ1-6; D is unresolved. The CDR3 runs to 15 residues. Trimming left V 2 bases short and J 2 bases short, with 7 bases between. From germline, CDR1 is MNHEY and CDR2 SMNVEV (reference sequence). This CDR3 is CASSLVSPYNSPLHF. DNA of the CDR3: TGTGCCAGCAGTTTAGTGAGCCCCTATAATTCACCCCTCCACTTT.

The rearrangement joins TRBV7-9 to TRBJ2-1, with 11 bases fitting TRBD2. J was trimmed by 3 bases and V by 3 bases; bases with no gene match: 10. The germline V gene has CDR1 SEHNR and CDR2 FQNEAQ (reference sequence). CDR3 length equals 18 residues. CDR3 bases: TGTGCCAGCAGCTTGTATAGTAGCGGGGGGGCTGACTACAATGAGCAGTTCTTC. This gives the protein CASSLYSSGGADYNEQFF.

In its sample, this clone was seen once. One end of the junction varies from germline; a read error may be responsible. The J gene is TRBJ1-6, the V gene TRBV10-3; D possibly corresponds to TRBD1 (6 bases). The germline CDR1 and CDR2 sequences are ENHRY and SYGVKD. This CDR3 is 15 amino acids long. The CDR3 loop is CASSYLQGYNSPLHF. In DNA, the CDR3 is TGTGCCAGCAGTTACTTACAGGGATATAATTCACCCCTCCACTTT.

This chain uses TRBV6-5 with TRBJ1-1; the D is unclear. Germline loops: CDR1 MNHEY, CDR2 SVGAGI. V was cut by 2 bases and J by 5 bases, with 6 bases left in between. CDR3 length equals 12 residues. The CDR3 DNA sequence: TGTGCCAGCAGTTACGAGAGAACTGAAGCTTTCTTT. Its protein is CASSYERTEAFF.

This clone was found a few times. The chain uses TRBV27 and TRBJ2-5, with D perhaps TRBD1 (5 bases). There are 14 residues in the CDR3. The V gene's germline CDR1 is MNHEY and CDR2 SMNVEV (reference sequence). Trimming cost V 2 bases and J 4 bases, with 11 bases left between them. CDR3 nucleotide sequence: TGTGCCAGCAGTTTAGGCAGGGCTGGAGAGACCCAGTACTTC. Translating it yields CASSLGRAGETQYF.

V usage is TRBV9 and J usage is TRBJ2-3, with 7 bases fitting TRBD1. CDR1 is SGDLS, CDR2 YYNGEE, per germline. This CDR3 spans 16 amino acids. The V gene end was trimmed by 0 bases and the J gene end by 2 bases; junction bases not matched to a gene: 6. The CDR3 protein is CASSVAQGQLTDTQYF. The DNA of the CDR3 is TGTGCCAGCAGCGTAGCTCAGGGACAGCTCACAGATACGCAGTATTTT.

This rearrangement joins TRBV18 to TRBJ2-1; D remains ambiguous. The CDR3 spans 14 residues. Trimming shortened V by 0 bases and J by 6 bases, and 9 bases separated the two germline ends. Germline CDR1 reads KGHSH; CDR2 reads LQKENI. CDR3 in amino acids: CASSPPNTGNEQFF. The CDR3 DNA is TGTGCCAGCTCACCACCGAATACTGGCAATGAGCAGTTCTTC.

This rearrangement joins TRBV9 to TRBJ2-1; 8 bases align to TRBD2. The CDR3 consists of 17 residues. The germline CDR1 and CDR2 sequences are SGDLS and YYNGEE. V lost 2 bases, J lost 7 bases, and 14 bases stayed unmatched. The CDR3 sequence is CASSVEGLQRGSNEQFF. The CDR3, as DNA: TGTGCCAGCAGCGTCGAGGGGCTCCAGCGGGGGTCAAATGAGCAGTTCTTC.

This chain links TRBV29-1 with TRBJ1-2; 9 bases map to TRBD1. The germline gives CDR1 SQVTM, CDR2 ANQGSEA. The ends lost 3 bases at V and 4 bases at J; junction bases unmatched: 12. This CDR3 region has 16 residues. CDR3 amino acids: CSVDSQQGAPGYGYTF. The CDR3 region has the DNA TGCAGCGTTGACTCGCAACAGGGGGCGCCTGGCTATGGCTACACCTTC.

The chain has TRBV5-1 and TRBJ1-1, with a tentative D call TRBD1 (6 bases). CDR3 length: 15 amino acids. In germline, CDR1 is SGHRS, CDR2 YFSETQ. The V end lost 3 bases, the J end lost 3 bases, and 15 bases lay between the germline ends. This CDR3 reads CASSSLGQPDTEAFF. The CDR3 nucleotides read TGCGCCAGCAGCTCCCTAGGACAGCCCGACACTGAAGCTTTCTTT.

This clone showed up just a few times. The J gene is TRBJ2-7, the V gene TRBV5-8; D unclear. The CDR3 totals 10 residues. V was trimmed by 4 bases and J by 7 bases, leaving 6 bases between them. Germline CDR1 reads SGHTS; CDR2 reads YDEGEE. The CDR3 DNA reads TGTGCCAGCAGCGACTGGGAGCAGTACTTC. Translated: CASSDWEQYF. The variable domain in full, with the rest retrieved from reference TRBV5-8 and TRBJ2-7, is EAGVTQSPTHLIKTRGQQATLRCSPISGHTSVYWYQQALGLGLQFLLWYDEGEERNRGNFPPRFSGRQFPNYSSELNVNALELEDSALYLCASSDWEQYFGPGTRLTVT.

This chain links TRBV19 with TRBJ2-5; 9 bases agree with TRBD2. Germline V lookup: CDR1 LNHDA, CDR2 SQIVND (reference sequence). This CDR3 spans 14 amino acids. V shed 3 bases and J 1 base; nucleotides not matched to a gene: 0. The DNA of the CDR3 is TGTGCCAGTAGTATGGGACTAGCCCAAGAGACCCAGTACTTC. Its protein is CASSMGLAQETQYF.

The chain combines TRBV19 with TRBJ1-4; the D gene is possibly TRBD1 (5 bases). V was cut by 4 bases and J by 3 bases, with 18 bases left in between. The CDR3 runs 17 residues. Germline CDR1 is LNHDA and CDR2 is SQIVND (reference sequence). The CDR3 DNA sequence: TGTGCCAGTAGTACCAGACAGCATTATAACCCTAATGAAAAACTGTTTTTT. Translation gives CASSTRQHYNPNEKLFF. The full variable domain, with the rest looked up from reference TRBV19 and TRBJ1-4, is DGGITQSPKYLFRKEGQNVTLSCEQNLNHDAMYWYRQDPGQGLRLIYYSQIVNDFQKGDIAEGYSVSREKKESFPLTVTSAQKNPTAFYLCASSTRQHYNPNEKLFFGSGTQLSVL.

This chain joins TRBV6-5 and TRBJ2-7, with D hard to call. The germline V and J ends were trimmed by 6 bases and 0 bases, with 9 bases remaining between them. CDR3 size: 13 residues. Germline CDR1 is MNHEY and CDR2 is SVGAGI. CDR3 amino acids: CASSPSPSYEQYF. CDR3 coding DNA: TGTGCCAGCAGCCCATCCCCCTCCTACGAGCAGTACTTC.

This clone has a single count. V usage is TRBV11-2 and J usage is TRBJ1-2, with D hard to call. The CDR3 covers 12 residues. Germline V gene sequence: CDR1 SGHAT, CDR2 FQNNGV. Between the trimmed V and J ends, which lost 8 bases and 5 bases, there was a span of 12 bases. The CDR3 DNA is TGTGCCAGCCGCACCAGACTATATGGCTACACCTTC. Translation gives CASRTRLYGYTF.